This TCR beta chain comes out of a study of blood T cell repertoires in COVID-19 (dated by TCRdb to about 2020). Background for the entire study: Samples from collaborators originated in the United States, Italy and Spain and spanned both the acute and convalescent phases of COVID-19. The material from the prospective study consisted of cDNA or gDNA derived from T cells, B-cell-depleted T cells, or PBMCs. Deeply sampled blood TCRbeta repertoires from subjects exposed to, actively infected with, or recovered from COVID-19 were included in the dataset. The repertoires were released in a freely available public database meant as a resource for research on the immune response to SARS-CoV-2. Samples were obtained from the ongoing ImmuneRACE study (first 160 participants) and from 1,254 subjects provided by 6 global collaborators. Sample metadata almost always included a de-identified subject ID, COVID-19 status, age in years and sex. Where available, HLA class I and class II types were taken from metadata supplied by the sample provider and were not determined by assay-based typing. General study outcomes and caveats: How much clinical and demographic metadata was included differed by source and by participant, and the metadata was provided uncurated.

One collaborating source in Seattle enrolled patients while the patients were actively infected and followed the patients over time throughout the course of disease. Whole blood was collected in K2EDTA tubes by collaborating institutions according to the institutions' own protocols. For TCRbeta analysis, collaborators shipped samples as frozen whole blood, isolated PBMCs, or DNA extracted from either of those sample types. TCRbeta CDR3 regions were amplified from genomic DNA by means of the immunoSEQ Assay, a bias-controlled multiplex PCR. From the authors' description of their analysis: The number of nucleated cells in each sample was estimated from the amplification of reference gene primers within the assay. To quantify the absolute abundance of each unique TCRbeta CDR3 rearrangement, sequence reads were collapsed and filtered. For each sample, productive Simpson clonality was calculated by taking the square root of Simpson's diversity index across productive rearrangements. TCRdb took over this immuneACCESS table, retaining in-frame rearrangements with V and J assigned. Such tables are incomplete; in checked studies, under half of the missing clones stem from an unresolved V gene, and the remainder is unexplained. D and trimming come from the DNA, and the V and J calls and clone size come from that table. The sample yields 270,000 or so clones; roughly 90% were counted once. Around 10% of the sample goes to the ten largest clones.

As regards this clone: Its antigen is not yet known. Base qualities were left out, and no much larger clone turns up one base away.

CDR1 and CDR2 are drawn from the germline V gene: SGHRS, YFSETQ. Trimming takes 0 bases from V and 0 bases from J, and the germline ends sit 15 bases apart. Counted from cysteine to phenylalanine, this CDR3 has 17 amino acids. Of the read, only the CDR3 DNA is kept; its 51 bases are in frame from base 1. The specimen sequenced was peripheral blood. This chain joins TRBV5-1 to TRBJ1-1, and possibly TRBD1, on 5 matching bases. The clonotype comes from a woman in her twenties or thirties with COVID-19, enrolled during active disease. The CDR3 protein is CASSLERGRLMNTEAFF. The sequenced DNA: TGCGCCAGCAGCTTGGAGCGGGGCAGGCTTATGAACACTGAAGCTTTCTTT.